This T cell receptor (beta chain) appears in the sequencing data of a study of monozygotic twins with inflammatory bowel disease. Regarding the study as a whole: The data gave no support to a single strong IBD-associated signal or clonotype. A distinction between different T cell subtypes was not possible. Differences in immunosuppressive treatment may have been a source of added variability in patient repertoires.

Regarding this clonotype: Its specificity is not known.

TCRdb re-called the 5' RACE reads and catalogs CDR3 proteins one per entry, DNA excluded. The listing records some 440,000 distinct CDR3 sequences. Whole blood that had not undergone T cell sorting provided the isolated total RNA. Germline CDR1 reads SGHTA; CDR2 reads FQGNSA. The CDR3 sequence is 14 residues long. The chain uses TRBV7-2 and TRBJ1-6; TCRdb returns TRBD1, unconfirmable since there is no DNA. Sequenced material: blood. This clonotype originated in a human donor with ulcerative colitis or Crohn's disease, or a healthy co-twin of an affected twin (not recorded which). The CDR3 reads CASSGQRSNSPLHF.